Below, 16 T cell receptor beta chains from the same sample are listed, as sequenced in a study of shared clonotypes between healthy human individuals. Profiled with immunoSEQ multiplex PCR; TCRdb holds only in-frame clones, not every one. The sample includes some 700,000 clones, 90% of them seen just once. The specimen was memory CD8+ T cells from PBMCs. The subset is: CD45RO+ cells pooled with CCR7-negative TemRA cells. These receptors came from a man younger than 35 in good health. Some clones in this sample may be carry-over from other donors' samples.

The V call is TRBV7-2, the J call TRBJ1-1; the match to TRBD1 covers 8 bases. V was pared by 1 base and J by 10 bases, with 11 bases of the junction left unmatched. Germline lookup yields CDR1 SGHTA and CDR2 FQGNSA. This CDR3 has 15 residues. The CDR3 DNA reads TGTGCCAGCAGCTTAGGTGTTGGGGTCAGGGGGCGAGCTTTCTTT. As protein: CASSLGVGVRGRAFF.

This clone was recorded a few times. This chain connects TRBV12-5 to TRBJ1-5; D might be TRBD1 (5 bases). Trimming pared 6 bases from V and 5 bases from J, leaving 11 bases between. Germline lookup yields CDR1 LGHNT and CDR2 FRNRAP. The CDR3 contains 13 residues. The DNA for the CDR3 is TGTGCTAGTGGGGCAGGGCTTTATCAGCCCCAGCATTTT. This gives the protein CASGAGLYQPQHF.

The rearrangement links TRBV6-5 to TRBJ2-5, with 10 positions matching TRBD2. Germline CDR1 is MNHEY and CDR2 is SVGAGI. This CDR3 comprises 15 residues. V lost 5 bases, J lost 4 bases, and 7 bases stayed unmatched. CDR3 bases: TGTGCCAGCAGTCCCGGGACTAGCGCCCTAGAGACCCAGTACTTC. It encodes CASSPGTSALETQYF.

This clone was seen only once. The chain couples TRBV6-5 to TRBJ1-2; no firm D call. Trimming took off 0 bases at V and 1 base at J, with 9 bases between the two ends. The CDR3 sequence is 15 residues long. Germline CDR1 and CDR2: MNHEY and SVGAGI. CDR3 DNA sequence: TGTGCCAGCAGTTACTCGGAGGCCTTTAACTATGGCTACACCTTC. This encodes CASSYSEAFNYGYTF.

The rearrangement links TRBV9 to TRBJ2-7; 9 bases are shared with TRBD2. Germline CDR1 is SGDLS and CDR2 is YYNGEE. V trimming: 3 bases; J trimming: 5 bases; junction bases outside the gene matches: 6. The CDR3 runs to 14 residues. The CDR3 region has the DNA TGTGCCAGCAGCGGAGGAGCGGGAGGCCACGAGCAGTACTTC. It specifies CASSGGAGGHEQYF.

CDR3 in amino acids: CASSLYLQDTDTQYF. The CDR3 region has the DNA TGTGCCAGCAGCTTGTACTTACAGGACACAGATACGCAGTATTTT. The J gene is TRBJ2-3, the V gene TRBV7-8; possible D gene TRBD1, 5 bases. Between the trimmed V and J ends, which lost 3 bases and 2 bases, there was a span of 12 bases. The CDR3 is 15 amino acids. Per the germline V gene, CDR1 is SGHVS and CDR2 is FQNEAQ.

Details on this clone: The identical CDR3 is also encoded by other nucleotide sequences in the sample. The V call is TRBV28, the J call TRBJ2-7; TRBD1 is a possible D gene (6 bases). Germline V gene sequence: CDR1 MDHEN, CDR2 SYDVKM. The CDR3 consists of 14 residues. V lost 3 bases to trimming and J lost 0 bases, with 9 bases between them. The CDR3 coding sequence is TGTGCCAGCAGTTTCCAGGGGAGCTCCTACGAGCAGTACTTC. This translates into CASSFQGSSYEQYF.

The chain links TRBV5-5 to TRBJ2-1, with TRBD2 identical over 7 bases. Germline CDR1 and CDR2: SGHKS and YYEKEE (reference sequence). The CDR3 sequence is 16 residues long. V was clipped by 1 base and J by 9 bases; unmatched bases: 13. Here the CDR3 DNA reads TGTGCCAGCAGCTTGTGGGATAGCGGGTCCCTTATTGAGCAGTTCTTC. Its translation: CASSLWDSGSLIEQFF. Supplemented by reference TRBV5-5 and TRBJ2-1, the full variable domain reads DAGVTQSPTHLIKTRGQQVTLRCSPISGHKSVSWYQQVLGQGPQFIFQYYEKEERGRGNFPDRFSARQFPNYSSELNVNALLLGDSALYLCASSLWDSGSLIEQFFGPGTRLTVL.

The CDR3 is CASSPESNQPQHF. In DNA form, the CDR3 reads TGCGCCAGCAGCCCCGAGAGCAATCAGCCCCAGCATTTT. This chain links TRBV4-1 with TRBJ1-5, with D hard to call. V dropped 4 bases and J dropped 1 base, with 5 bases sitting between them. The CDR3 runs 13 residues. Germline CDR1 MGHRA, CDR2 YSYEKL.

The rearrangement links TRBV7-6 to TRBJ1-4; no clear D gene. The CDR3 contains 15 residues. Trimming took 5 bases from V and 7 from J, leaving 17 bases between them. CDR1 is SGHVS and CDR2 is FNYEAQ in the germline V gene. The CDR3 DNA reads TGTGCCAGCAGCCCTACGTGGGGTGTAGGTGAAAAACTGTTTTTT. Translation gives CASSPTWGVGEKLFF.

The rearrangement uses TRBV7-8 and TRBJ2-2; D ambiguous. From germline, CDR1 is SGHVS and CDR2 FQNEAQ. The CDR3 has 17 residues. V dropped 5 bases and J dropped 3 bases, with 19 bases sitting between them. For the CDR3, the DNA is TGTGCCAGCAGCCCGACGTCAAGAAGGGATCACACCGGGGAGCTGTTTTTT. This translates into CASSPTSRRDHTGELFF.

This clone was seen only a few times. The genes are TRBV28 and TRBJ1-2; tentative D call: TRBD1 (6 bases). Germline V CDR1 and CDR2: MDHEN, SYDVKM. Trimming took 7 bases from V and 9 from J, leaving 12 bases between them. The CDR3 has 11 residues. CDR3 nucleotide sequence: TGTGCCAGCACCCGGGGGGGCAGCTACACCTTC. Residues: CASTRGGSYTF.

The chain uses TRBV11-2 and TRBJ2-7; unclear D gene. V was pared by 8 bases and J by 1 base, with 6 bases between. Germline CDR1 reads SGHAT; CDR2 reads FQNNGV. The CDR3 runs 11 residues. In nucleotides, the CDR3 is TGTGCCAGCGCCCAGTCCTACGAGCAGTACTTC. Its protein product is CASAQSYEQYF.

The CDR3 protein is CSVGLAFVEQFF. For the CDR3, the DNA is TGCAGCGTCGGACTAGCCTTCGTCGAGCAGTTCTTC. This sequence joins TRBV29-1 and TRBJ2-1; 8 bases align to TRBD2. Germline values: CDR1 SQVTM, CDR2 ANQGSEA. V gave up 6 bases and J gave up 10 bases; unmatched junction bases: 8. This CDR3 contains 12 residues.

The chain carries TRBV28 and TRBJ1-1; D ambiguous. V was cut by 2 bases and J by 3 bases, with 7 bases left in between. Germline-derived CDR1 and CDR2 are MDHEN and SYDVKM. CDR3 length equals 13 residues. The CDR3 nucleotides read TGTGCCAGCAGTTTAGCCCGGGACACTGAAGCTTTCTTT. It codes for CASSLARDTEAFF.

The gene calls are TRBV5-6 and TRBJ1-3; TRBD1 agrees at 7 bases. CDR3 length equals 17 residues. Germline V lookup: CDR1 SGHDT, CDR2 YYEEEE. The V and J ends lost 0 bases and 0 bases, in that order; junction bases with no gene match: 6. Here the CDR3 reads CASSLATTGFSGNTIYF. The CDR3 nucleotides read TGTGCCAGCAGCTTGGCCACGACAGGGTTCTCTGGAAACACCATATATTTT.